The clone carrying this T cell receptor beta chain appeared a single time. Across 20 to 25 US areas, participants ranged in age from about 18 to 100 years. This specimen comes from a study of blood T cell repertoires in COVID-19. V dropped 0 bases and J dropped 2 bases, with 9 bases sitting between them. This CDR3 has 15 residues. The germline V gene has CDR1 SGHRS and CDR2 YFSETQ. In the source study's methods: Nucleated cell number was recorded as an estimate derived from reference gene primer amplification. Here immunoSEQ multiplex PCR was the method, and the copy in TCRdb shows in-frame clones only, minus some. V, J and clone size reflect that table, while D and trimming were determined from the DNA. The table shows 200,000 to 250,000 clones, with roughly 90% occurring only once.

The TCR was taken from a woman younger than 45 who had recovered from COVID-19. Sequencing was done on a sample of PBMCs or T cells enriched from blood (not recorded which). The gene calls are TRBV5-1 and TRBJ2-1, with a weak D call TRBD1 (6 bases). Here the CDR3 DNA reads TGCGCCAGCAGCTTGGACAGGGTTACCTACAATGAGCAGTTCTTC. Its translation: CASSLDRVTYNEQFF.